The TCR beta chain described here comes from a study of metastatic and nonmetastatic thyroid tumors. Study context: The study looked at repertoires side by side in blood and in tumor or nodule tissue from malignant and benign thyroid patients. Broader study findings: Malignant thyroid tumors reportedly exceeded benign nodules significantly in TCR beta diversity, with the difference appearing in blood and tumor.

At least ten counts were recorded for this clone. Antigen unknown. Not a single patient had been given any form of treatment at any point before undergoing thyroid surgery. TCRdb re-processed the PCR reads through MiXCR. The data show approximately 86,000 clones, with around 13% seen just once and roughly 10% held by the top ten. V was pared by 5 bases and J by 9 bases, with 8 bases between. Germline V gene lookup returns CDR1 SGHTA and CDR2 FQGNSA. The CDR3 has 11 amino acids. The receptor was isolated from a female donor with papillary thyroid cancer or a benign thyroid nodule (not recorded which). Some clones in this sample may be carry-over from other donors' samples. V usage is TRBV7-2 and J usage is TRBJ2-1; a possible D gene is TRBD2 (5 bases). Sequenced material: tumor tissue. CDR3 sequence reads: CASSQRVEQFF. The CDR3 DNA is TGTGCCAGCAGCCAGAGGGTTGAGCAGTTCTTC.